This is a list of T cell receptor beta chains from one sample in a study of OX40 agonist ivuxolimab in advanced cancers. Some clones are missing from TCRdb's copy, which holds only in-frame ones; the method was immunoSEQ multiplex PCR. The sample lists about 46,000 clones; over 65% were seen once. The sequenced sample was CD4+ or CD8+ T cells sorted from blood, obtained in a trial of the OX40 agonist ivuxolimab. All receptors derive from an adult with an advanced solid tumor such as melanoma, head and neck, liver or kidney cancer. Both conserved end residues are part of each CDR3. Fields, in order: D gene, V gene, J gene, clone size, CDR3 protein, CDR3 DNA. A D gene is named only where the DNA matches it firmly. Clone size appears in some rows only: once, few, many, or a class for an expanded clone.

.,TRBV6-5,TRBJ1-4,once,CASSYLKGTEKLFF,TGTGCCAGCAGTTACTTGAAAGGGACTGAAAAACTGTTTTTT
.,TRBV21-1,TRBJ2-7,few,CASRPSNRRTAAYEQYF,TGTGCCAGCAGGCCTTCTAACAGGCGGACAGCGGCCTACGAGCAGTACTTC
TRBD1,TRBV30,TRBJ2-5,.,CAFTGGFGETQYF,TGTGCCTTTACAGGGGGCTTCGGAGAGACCCAGTACTTC
.,TRBV2,TRBJ1-1,.,CASRGGRLNTEAFF,TGTGCCAGCAGGGGGGGGCGGTTGAACACTGAAGCTTTCTTT
.,TRBV11-2,TRBJ2-7,.,CASSLGATYEQYF,TGTGCCAGCAGCTTAGGCGCGACCTACGAGCAGTACTTC
.,TRBV2,TRBJ1-2,.,CASSEAGASLISGYTF,TGTGCCAGCAGTGAGGCAGGAGCTTCCTTAATTAGTGGCTACACCTTC
TRBD1,TRBV11-2,TRBJ1-2,.,CASSLEPGGYGYTF,TGTGCCAGCAGCTTAGAACCAGGGGGCTATGGCTACACCTTC
.,TRBV30,TRBJ2-6,.,CAWGRGTGANVLTF,TGTGCCTGGGGCCGCGGGACTGGGGCCAACGTCCTGACTTTC
TRBD1,TRBV27,TRBJ2-7,.,CASSPLGQGNSYEQYF,TGTGCCAGCAGTCCGTTGGGACAGGGGAACTCCTACGAGCAGTACTTC
.,TRBV5-1,TRBJ2-3,.,CACSRTDTQYF,TGCGCCTGCTCCCGCACAGATACGCAGTATTTT
.,TRBV20-1,TRBJ1-2,.,CSSREGGYTF,TGCAGTTCCCGGGAGGGTGGCTACACCTTC
.,TRBV5-4,TRBJ1-2,.,CASSSEQRYGYTF,TGTGCCAGCAGCTCCGAACAGAGGTATGGCTACACCTTC
.,TRBV30,TRBJ2-7,.,CALGVYEQYF,TGTGCCCTGGGGGTTTACGAGCAGTACTTC
.,TRBV27,TRBJ1-5,.,CASKTLGTARNQPQHF,TGTGCCAGCAAAACGTTGGGGACGGCGAGGAATCAGCCCCAGCATTTT
.,TRBV5-6,TRBJ1-2,once,CASSLARRDNGYTF,TGTGCCAGCAGCTTGGCCCGCAGGGACAATGGCTACACCTTC
.,TRBV27,TRBJ2-7,.,CASSFPSSAGEQYF,TGTGCCAGCAGTTTTCCGAGCTCAGCGGGCGAGCAGTACTTC
.,TRBV29-1,TRBJ1-6,.,CSVGDTNSPLHF,TGCAGCGTTGGGGACACTAATTCACCCCTCCACTTT
.,TRBV30,TRBJ2-7,.,CAWSVQWYEQYF,TGTGCCTGGAGTGTACAGTGGTACGAGCAGTACTTC
.,TRBV5-5,TRBJ1-1,.,CASSAPRVPSNHQMNTEAFF,TGTGCCAGCAGCGCTCCCCGGGTGCCCTCTAACCACCAAATGAACACTGAAGCTTTCTTT
TRBD2,TRBV7-9,TRBJ2-1,once,CASSLPAGGLIYNEQFF,TGTGCCAGCAGCTTACCAGCGGGGGGGTTAATCTACAATGAGCAGTTCTTC
.,TRBV9,TRBJ1-4,.,CASSPTQWGGYEKLFF,TGTGCCAGCAGCCCAACTCAGTGGGGGGGTTATGAAAAACTGTTTTTT
TRBD2,TRBV4-3,TRBJ2-3,.,CASSRSGGSSTDTQYF,TGCGCCAGCAGCCGTAGCGGGGGGTCTAGCACAGATACGCAGTATTTT
.,TRBV5-1,TRBJ1-1,.,CASSPGPASAEAFF,TGCGCCAGCAGCCCGGGCCCCGCGAGCGCTGAAGCTTTCTTT
.,TRBV2,TRBJ2-3,.,CASSDVVAVTGGPDTQYF,TGTGCCAGCAGTGATGTAGTAGCGGTTACCGGCGGGCCAGATACGCAGTATTTT
.,TRBV19,TRBJ1-3,.,CASSTPRNTIYF,TGTGCCAGTAGTACCCCCCGAAACACCATATATTTT
.,TRBV5-4,TRBJ1-1,.,CASSLTDIFVMNTEAFF,TGTGCCAGCAGCTTGACGGACATTTTTGTCATGAACACTGAAGCTTTCTTT
.,TRBV6-1,TRBJ1-5,.,CASHDRYNQPQHF,TGTGCCAGCCATGACAGGTACAATCAGCCCCAGCATTTT
.,TRBV18,TRBJ1-1,.,CASSPYAWTNTEAFF,TGTGCCAGCTCACCTTACGCCTGGACGAACACTGAAGCTTTCTTT
.,TRBV9,TRBJ1-6,once,CASGSSPVGNSPLHF,TGTGCCAGCGGATCGTCGCCGGTGGGGAATTCACCCCTCCACTTT
TRBD1,TRBV19,TRBJ2-3,.,CASSVTGAGDTQYF,TGTGCCAGTAGTGTCACAGGGGCCGGAGATACGCAGTATTTT
TRBD2,TRBV4-2,TRBJ2-1,.,CASSQGAGGSYNEQFF,TGTGCCAGCAGCCAAGGCGCGGGGGGCTCCTACAATGAGCAGTTCTTC
.,TRBV18,TRBJ2-7,.,CASSAQGFGSYEQYF,TGTGCCAGCTCAGCACAGGGTTTCGGCTCCTACGAGCAGTACTTC
.,TRBV5-4,TRBJ1-4,.,CASSFRGQPNEKLFF,TGTGCCAGCAGCTTCAGAGGGCAGCCTAATGAAAAACTGTTTTTT
.,TRBV11-1,TRBJ2-1,few,CASSFVAAYNEQFF,TGTGCCAGCAGCTTCGTAGCAGCTTACAATGAGCAGTTCTTC
.,TRBV4-1,TRBJ1-2,.,CASSQDRTPYGYTF,TGCGCCAGCAGCCAAGATCGTACCCCCTATGGCTACACCTTC
TRBD2,TRBV7-2,TRBJ2-7,.,CASSLDRGGEQYF,TGTGCCAGCAGCTTAGATCGCGGGGGCGAGCAGTACTTC
TRBD2,TRBV5-1,TRBJ2-5,once,CASSLVGAGPSETQYF,TGCGCCAGCAGCTTGGTAGGAGCGGGGCCGTCTGAGACCCAGTACTTC
.,TRBV5-1,TRBJ1-1,.,CASSPGDGYAEAFF,TGCGCCAGCAGCCCAGGGGACGGCTACGCTGAAGCTTTCTTT
.,TRBV7-3,TRBJ1-6,medium-sized,CASINPGRGTLASPLHF,TGTGCCAGCATCAACCCTGGGAGGGGGACGTTGGCTTCACCCCTCCACTTT
TRBD1,TRBV5-1,TRBJ2-3,.,CASSSRTGGTDTQYF,TGCGCCAGCAGCTCCAGGACAGGGGGAACAGATACGCAGTATTTT
TRBD2,TRBV5-1,TRBJ2-5,once,CASSLGLAEQETQYF,TGCGCCAGCAGCTTGGGACTAGCGGAACAAGAGACCCAGTACTTC
TRBD1,TRBV30,TRBJ2-7,once,CAWSRDRGNEQYF,TGTGCCTGGAGTCGGGACAGGGGAAACGAGCAGTACTTC
TRBD1,TRBV30,TRBJ1-1,few,CAWSVRGTGYLGAFF,TGTGCCTGGAGTGTACGAGGGACAGGGTATCTGGGGGCTTTCTTT
.,TRBV27,TRBJ1-6,.,CASSILGGRYNSPLHF,TGTGCCAGCAGCATATTGGGGGGCCGGTATAATTCACCCCTCCACTTT
.,TRBV30,TRBJ1-5,.,CAWSVLQGGQPQHF,TGTGCCTGGAGTGTACTACAGGGAGGACAGCCCCAGCATTTT
.,TRBV21-1,TRBJ1-6,.,CASSKGPQGDGSYNSPLHF,TGTGCCAGCAGCAAAGGGCCGCAGGGAGACGGTTCCTATAATTCACCCCTCCACTTT
TRBD2,TRBV4-3,TRBJ2-1,.,CASSQEGSGGLDEQFF,TGCGCCAGCAGCCAAGAGGGTAGCGGGGGGTTGGATGAGCAGTTCTTC